This T cell receptor beta chain was observed in a study of breast tumors, draining lymph nodes, adjacent tissues. Axillary draining lymph nodes of breast cancer patients supplied the node samples. Trimming took 2 bases from V and 3 from J; bases not matched to a gene: 5. Germline CDR1 and CDR2: LNHDA and SQIVND (reference sequence). The CDR3 is 15 amino acids. Using its own MiXCR run on the multiplex PCR reads, TCRdb lists one record per CDR3 protein. The sample carries approximately 230,000 distinct CDR3 sequences, around 34% recorded once. This clonotype was detected many times. Its antigen is not identified. Study outcomes and limitations: Tumor repertoires ranked between lymph nodes and nontumor tissue in diversity, with V and J gene preferences.

The sequence was obtained from a female donor with breast cancer. Some clones in this sample may be carry-over from other donors' samples. The sample was axillary lymph node tissue. The J gene is TRBJ2-3, the V gene TRBV19, with 7 bases fitting TRBD1. In nucleotides, the CDR3 is TGTGCCAGTAGTATATCGACAGGGTATACAGATACGCAGTATTTT. Protein sequence: CASSISTGYTDTQYF.